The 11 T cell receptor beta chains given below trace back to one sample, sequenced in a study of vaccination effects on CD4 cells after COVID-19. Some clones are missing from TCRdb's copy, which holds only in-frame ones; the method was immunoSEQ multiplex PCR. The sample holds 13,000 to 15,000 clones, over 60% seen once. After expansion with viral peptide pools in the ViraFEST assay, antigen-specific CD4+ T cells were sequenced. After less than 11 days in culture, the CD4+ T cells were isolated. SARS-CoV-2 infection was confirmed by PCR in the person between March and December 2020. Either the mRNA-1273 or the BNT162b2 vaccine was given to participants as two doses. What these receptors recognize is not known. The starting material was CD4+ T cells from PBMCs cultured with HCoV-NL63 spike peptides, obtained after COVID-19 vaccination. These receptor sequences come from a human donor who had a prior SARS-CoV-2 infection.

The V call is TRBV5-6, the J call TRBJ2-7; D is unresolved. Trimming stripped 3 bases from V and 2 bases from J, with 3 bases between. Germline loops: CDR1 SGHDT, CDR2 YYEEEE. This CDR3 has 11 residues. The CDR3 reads CASSSTYEQYF. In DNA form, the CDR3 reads TGTGCCAGCAGCTCCACCTACGAGCAGTACTTC. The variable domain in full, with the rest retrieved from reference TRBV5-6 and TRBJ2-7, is DAGVTQSPTHLIKTRGQQVTLRCSPKSGHDTVSWYQQALGQGPQFIFQYYEEEERQRGNFPDRFSGHQFPNYSSELNVNALLLGDSALYLCASSSTYEQYFGPGTRLTVT.

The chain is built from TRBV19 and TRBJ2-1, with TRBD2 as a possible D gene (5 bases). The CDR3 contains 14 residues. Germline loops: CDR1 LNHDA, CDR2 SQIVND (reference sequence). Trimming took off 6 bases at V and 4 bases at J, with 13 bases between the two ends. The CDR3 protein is CASSIGNAYNEQFF. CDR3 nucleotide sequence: TGTGCCAGTAGCATCGGGAACGCTTACAATGAGCAGTTCTTC.

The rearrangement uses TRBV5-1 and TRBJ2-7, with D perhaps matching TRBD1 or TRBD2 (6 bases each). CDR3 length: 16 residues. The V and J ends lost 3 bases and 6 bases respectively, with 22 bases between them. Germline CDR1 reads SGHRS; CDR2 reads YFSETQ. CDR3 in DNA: TGCGCCAGCAGCTCGAGGCTTGGAGGGACAATACGCGAGCAGTACTTC. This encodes CASSSRLGGTIREQYF.

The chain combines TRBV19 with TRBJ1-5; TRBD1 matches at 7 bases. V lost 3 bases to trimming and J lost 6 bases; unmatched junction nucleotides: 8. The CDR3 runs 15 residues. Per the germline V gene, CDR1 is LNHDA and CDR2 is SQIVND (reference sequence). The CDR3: CASSIQTGFRQPQHF. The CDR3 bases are TGTGCCAGTAGTATTCAGACAGGGTTCCGTCAGCCCCAGCATTTT.

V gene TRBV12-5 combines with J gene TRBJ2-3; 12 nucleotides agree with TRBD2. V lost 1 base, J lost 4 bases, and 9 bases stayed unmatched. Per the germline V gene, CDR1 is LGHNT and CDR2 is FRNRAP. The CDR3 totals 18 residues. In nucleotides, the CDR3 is TGTGCTAGTGGTTTGGGCCGAACTAGCGGGGGGCGAGCAGATACGCAGTATTTT. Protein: CASGLGRTSGGRADTQYF.

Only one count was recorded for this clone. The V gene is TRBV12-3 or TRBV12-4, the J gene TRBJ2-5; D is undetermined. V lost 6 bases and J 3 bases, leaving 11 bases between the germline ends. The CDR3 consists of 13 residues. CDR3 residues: CASSIRAEETQYF. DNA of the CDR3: TGTGCCAGCAGCATCCGGGCGGAAGAGACCCAGTACTTC.

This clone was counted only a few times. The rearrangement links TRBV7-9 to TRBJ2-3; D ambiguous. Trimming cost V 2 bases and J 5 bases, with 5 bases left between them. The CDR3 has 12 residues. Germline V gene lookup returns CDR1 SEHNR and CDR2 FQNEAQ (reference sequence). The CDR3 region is CASSLSRDTQYF. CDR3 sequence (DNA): TGTGCCAGCAGCTTAAGTCGAGATACGCAGTATTTT.

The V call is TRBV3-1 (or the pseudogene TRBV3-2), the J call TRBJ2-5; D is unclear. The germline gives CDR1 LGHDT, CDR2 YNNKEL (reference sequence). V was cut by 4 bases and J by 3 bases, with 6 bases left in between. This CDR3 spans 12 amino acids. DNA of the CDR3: TGTGCCAGCAGCCTAAACGAAGAGACCCAGTACTTC. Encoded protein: CASSLNEETQYF.

The CDR3 DNA reads as TGTGCCAGCAGCTTTATAGATGGACAGCCCCAGCATTTT. Its translation: CASSFIDGQPQHF. The chain has TRBV7-2 and TRBJ1-5; unclear D gene. V dropped 3 bases and J dropped 7 bases, with 10 bases sitting between them. Looked up from germline, CDR1 is SGHTA and CDR2 is FQGNSA. This CDR3 contains 13 residues.

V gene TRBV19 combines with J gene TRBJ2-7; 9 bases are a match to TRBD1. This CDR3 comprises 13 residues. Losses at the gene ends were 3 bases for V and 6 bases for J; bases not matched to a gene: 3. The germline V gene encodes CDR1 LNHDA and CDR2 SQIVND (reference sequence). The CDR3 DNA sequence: TGTGCCAGTAGTATGGGACAGGGTGGCGAGCAGTACTTC. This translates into CASSMGQGGEQYF.

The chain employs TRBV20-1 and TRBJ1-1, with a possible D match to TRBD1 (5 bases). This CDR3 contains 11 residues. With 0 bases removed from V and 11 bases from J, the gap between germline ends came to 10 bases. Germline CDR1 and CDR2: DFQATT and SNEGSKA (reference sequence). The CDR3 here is CSARDWQGAFF. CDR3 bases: TGCAGTGCTAGAGATTGGCAGGGTGCTTTCTTT.